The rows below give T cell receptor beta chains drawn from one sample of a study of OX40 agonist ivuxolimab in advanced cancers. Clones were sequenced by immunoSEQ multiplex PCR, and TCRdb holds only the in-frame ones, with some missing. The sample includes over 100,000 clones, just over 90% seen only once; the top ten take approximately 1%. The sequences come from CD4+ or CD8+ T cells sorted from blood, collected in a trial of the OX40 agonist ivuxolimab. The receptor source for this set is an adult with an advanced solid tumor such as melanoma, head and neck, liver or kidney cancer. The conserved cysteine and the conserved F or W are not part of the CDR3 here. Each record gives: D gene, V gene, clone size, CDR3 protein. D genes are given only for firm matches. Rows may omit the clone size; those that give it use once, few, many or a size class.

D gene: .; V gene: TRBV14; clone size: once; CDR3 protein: ASSQFQGVGYGYT
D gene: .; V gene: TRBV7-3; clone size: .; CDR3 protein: ASSLGSQGYEQY
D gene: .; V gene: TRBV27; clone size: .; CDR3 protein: ASSSFPGGPRGNIQY
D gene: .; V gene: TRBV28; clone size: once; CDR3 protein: ASSLTDYGYT
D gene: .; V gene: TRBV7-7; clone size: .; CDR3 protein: ASSSQMNTEAF
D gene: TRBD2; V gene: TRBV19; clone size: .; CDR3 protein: ASCLGGGTDTQY
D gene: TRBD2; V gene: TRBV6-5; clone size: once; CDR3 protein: ASRGAGEEDTQY
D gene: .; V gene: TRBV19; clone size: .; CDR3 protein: ASSIPPGQTYGYT
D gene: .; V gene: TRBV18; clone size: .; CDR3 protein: ASSPPAPEKLF
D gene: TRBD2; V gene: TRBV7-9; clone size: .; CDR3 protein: ASSRGLAGPSEQY
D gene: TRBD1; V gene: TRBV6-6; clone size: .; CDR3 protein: ASTHDRGRGYGYT
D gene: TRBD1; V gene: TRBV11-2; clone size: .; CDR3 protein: ASSFDRGGYNEQF
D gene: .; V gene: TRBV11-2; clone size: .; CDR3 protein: ASSFSSAPETEAF
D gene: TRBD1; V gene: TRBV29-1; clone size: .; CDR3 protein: SVGTGKNIQY
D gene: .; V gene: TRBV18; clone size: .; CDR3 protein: ASSPPGVGEKLF
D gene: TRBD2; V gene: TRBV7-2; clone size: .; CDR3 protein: ASTTAGGSYEQY
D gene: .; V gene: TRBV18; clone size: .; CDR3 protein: ASSPSSGEGMGAF
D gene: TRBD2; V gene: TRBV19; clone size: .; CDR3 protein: ASSLPGGAEQY
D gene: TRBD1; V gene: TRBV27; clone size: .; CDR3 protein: ASSLLGGAQPQH
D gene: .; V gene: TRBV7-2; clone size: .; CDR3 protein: ASSLALQLLTDTQY
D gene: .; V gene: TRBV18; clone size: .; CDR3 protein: ASSTRDGSYEQY
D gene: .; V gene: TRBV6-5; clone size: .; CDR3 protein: ASRRTPYEQY
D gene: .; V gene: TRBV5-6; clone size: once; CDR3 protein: ASSFAPITLNTEAF
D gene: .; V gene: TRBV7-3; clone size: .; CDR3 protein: ASRQVNTGELF
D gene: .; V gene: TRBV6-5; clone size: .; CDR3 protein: ASSYSRAQETQY
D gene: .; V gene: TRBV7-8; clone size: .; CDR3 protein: ASSLAISVNTEAF
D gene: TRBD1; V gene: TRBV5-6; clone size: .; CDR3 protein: ASSPRTGLFLDTQY
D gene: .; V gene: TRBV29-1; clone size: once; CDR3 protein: SAGRVGGTANYGYT
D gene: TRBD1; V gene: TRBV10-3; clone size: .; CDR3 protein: AISVGTGNQPQH
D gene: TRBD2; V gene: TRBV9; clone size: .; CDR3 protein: ASSGTSGRPLDNEQF
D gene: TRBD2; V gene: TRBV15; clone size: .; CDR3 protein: ATSRGGAGGVEQF
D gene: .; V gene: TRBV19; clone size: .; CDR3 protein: ATQRGGSTDTQY
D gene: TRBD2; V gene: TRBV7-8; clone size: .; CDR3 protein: ASSLVGRLAGKETQY
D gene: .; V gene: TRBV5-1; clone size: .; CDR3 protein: ASSLIEETEAF
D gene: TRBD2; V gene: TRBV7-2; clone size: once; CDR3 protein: ASSRGRQETQY
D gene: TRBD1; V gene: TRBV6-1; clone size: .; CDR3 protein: ASSEYQGVVEKLF
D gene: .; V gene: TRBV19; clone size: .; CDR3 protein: ASRSGRIPNQPQH